Below are 23 T cell receptor beta chains sequenced from a single sample in a study of T cell repertoires in cytomegalovirus infection. TCRdb itself ran the reads through MiXCR, one entry per CDR3 protein. The data contain about 530,000 distinct CDR3 sequences, more than 25% of them singletons. The sample taken for sequencing was PBMCs. These receptor sequences come from a human donor in good health (CMV status not recorded). Some clones in this sample may be carry-over from other donors' samples.

The chain employs TRBV7-9 and TRBJ2-7, with a tentative D call TRBD1 (6 bases). This CDR3 has 20 residues. Trimming pared 9 bases from V and 7 bases from J, leaving 40 bases between. Germline V CDR1 and CDR2: SEHNR, FQNEAQ (reference sequence). CDR3 loop: CASAPQGKSNLLRPRSEQYF. CDR3 coding DNA: TGTGCCAGTGCCCCCCAGGGGAAGAGCAACCTATTACGGCCCCGGTCTGAGCAGTACTTC.

Of note for this clonotype: At one end, the junction sequence differs from germline, possibly due to a read error. The rearrangement joins TRBV5-3 to TRBJ2-7; D remains unclear. TRBV5-3 is noted as an ORF with a role that remains uncertain. This CDR3 is 12 amino acids long. The CDR3 coding sequence is TGTGCCAGCAGCTTGGAGTGGGACGAGCAGTACTTC. Protein sequence: CASSLEWDEQYF.

This clonotype occurred a few times. The CDR3 sequence: CASNFPNNEQFF. The CDR3 DNA is TGTGCCAGCAATTTCCCGAACAATGAGCAGTTCTTC. The chain links TRBV6-6 to TRBJ2-1; D gene unclear. There are 12 residues in the CDR3. Germline lookup yields CDR1 MNHNY and CDR2 SVGAGI (reference sequence). V shed 7 bases and J shed 5 bases, with 9 bases lying between them.

This clonotype was counted at least ten times. In DNA, the CDR3 is TGTGCCAGCAGCCCGGGACAGCCTAATCAGCCCCAGCATTTT. Translating gives CASSPGQPNQPQHF. The genes are TRBV7-6 and TRBJ1-5; 7 nucleotides line up with TRBD1. The J segment lost 4 bases and the V segment lost 5 bases, leaving 5 bases of the junction unmatched. The CDR3 contains 14 residues. Looked up from germline, CDR1 is SGHVS and CDR2 is FNYEAQ.

The sample holds a few counts of this clonotype. This chain connects TRBV28 to TRBJ2-1; D is uncertain. With 4 bases removed from V and 0 bases from J, the gap between germline ends came to 13 bases. Germline V CDR1 and CDR2: MDHEN, SYDVKM. The CDR3 has 16 residues. For the CDR3, the DNA is TGTGCCAGCAGTTCCCTATCTCCTAGCTCCTACAATGAGCAGTTCTTC. Translation gives CASSSLSPSSYNEQFF.

Many counts were recorded for this clonotype. The CDR3 reads CASSSLGGVDGYTF. CDR3 DNA: TGTGCCAGCAGCTCCCTGGGAGGGGTAGATGGCTACACCTTC. This sequence joins TRBV7-9 and TRBJ1-2; D is perhaps TRBD1 (5 bases). V was pared by 4 bases and J by 6 bases, with 15 bases between. CDR3 length: 14 residues. The germline CDR1 and CDR2 sequences are SEHNR and FQNEAQ (reference sequence).

The rearrangement links TRBV19 to TRBJ2-5, with 7 bases aligning to TRBD2. CDR1 LNHDA and CDR2 SQIVND come from the germline V gene (reference sequence). V was clipped by 3 bases and J by 0 bases; unmatched bases: 4. The CDR3 is 15 amino acids. The CDR3 nucleotides are TGTGCCAGTAGTATGTCTAGCGGCCACCAAGAGACCCAGTACTTC. Its protein is CASSMSSGHQETQYF.

This chain joins TRBV12-3 or TRBV12-4 and TRBJ2-1, with 9 bases fitting TRBD2. The CDR3 is 15 residues long. Germline trimming cut 5 bases from V and 6 bases from J; bases unmatched to any gene: 8. CDR3 region: CASSPGSAGGNEQFF. CDR3 nucleotide sequence: TGTGCCAGCAGTCCCGGGTCAGCGGGAGGCAATGAGCAGTTCTTC.

The chain has TRBV2 and TRBJ2-7; 15 nucleotides align to TRBD2. The CDR3 covers 16 residues. The junction had 6 bases not matched to a gene; V was cut back by 6 bases and J by 3 bases. The germline CDR1 and CDR2 sequences are SNHLY and FYNNEI. The CDR3 sequence is CASRLGLAGGLYEQYF. As DNA, the CDR3 is TGTGCCAGCAGACTAGGACTAGCGGGAGGGCTCTACGAGCAGTACTTC.

This clonotype showed up just a few times. The J gene is TRBJ2-3, the V gene TRBV23-1; 7 nucleotides line up with TRBD1. TRBV23-1 is recorded as an ORF, its role being uncertain. This CDR3 is built from 17 residues. Unmatched junction bases numbered 14, after V lost 3 bases and J lost 5 bases. The CDR3 loop is CASSHPYDRDRIDTQYF. The CDR3 region has the DNA TGCGCCAGCAGTCATCCCTATGACAGGGATCGTATAGATACGCAGTATTTT.

This clonotype was counted only a few times. This chain links TRBV12-5 with TRBJ2-1; possible D gene TRBD2, 6 bases. V lost 2 bases and J lost 6, with 14 bases in between. CDR3 length: 15 residues. CDR1 LGHNT and CDR2 FRNRAP come from the germline V gene. This CDR3 is CASGLFGGSGNEQFF. CDR3 in DNA: TGTGCTAGTGGTTTGTTCGGGGGTTCGGGCAATGAGCAGTTCTTC.

CDR3 DNA sequence: TGTGCTAGTGGTTTGGCCAATCAAGAGACCCAGTACTTC. Its protein product is CASGLANQETQYF. The J gene is TRBJ2-5, the V gene TRBV12-5; D is unresolved. V was pared by 1 base and J by 2 bases, with 5 bases between. The CDR3 loop spans 13 amino acids. Looked up from germline, CDR1 is LGHNT and CDR2 is FRNRAP.

In DNA form, the CDR3 reads TGCGCCAGCAGCTGGGACACGAACACTGAAGCTTTCTTT. Its translation: CASSWDTNTEAFF. The chain is built from TRBV5-1 and TRBJ1-1; perhaps TRBD1 as D (6 bases). This CDR3 contains 13 residues. From germline, CDR1 is SGHRS and CDR2 YFSETQ. The ends were cut back, 3 bases at V and 1 base at J, with 7 bases in the middle.

The chain's CDR3 is CASSNAQVEKLFF. DNA of the CDR3: TGTGCCAGCAGCAACGCCCAGGTGGAAAAACTGTTTTTT. The genes are TRBV7-2 and TRBJ1-4, with D uncertain. V dropped 5 bases and J dropped 8 bases, with 12 bases sitting between them. Germline V gives CDR1 SGHTA, CDR2 FQGNSA. The CDR3 is 13 amino acids.

The rearrangement uses TRBV24-1 and TRBJ2-1; 10 nucleotides align to TRBD1. Unmatched junction bases numbered 4, after V lost 4 bases and J lost 5 bases. The CDR3 consists of 15 residues. Looked up from germline, CDR1 is KGHDR and CDR2 is SFDVKD. The CDR3 DNA sequence: TGTGCCACCAGTGACTCCGGGACAGGGGACAATGAGCAGTTCTTC. This translates into CATSDSGTGDNEQFF.

The chain employs TRBV24-1 and TRBJ2-3; 8 positions match TRBD1. The germline V gene has CDR1 KGHDR and CDR2 SFDVKD. The CDR3 contains 15 residues. Unmatched junction bases numbered 4, after V lost 1 base and J lost 5 bases. The CDR3 reads CATSDFGQGVDTQYF. CDR3 coding DNA: TGTGCCACCAGTGATTTCGGACAGGGAGTAGATACGCAGTATTTT.

This clonotype has just a few counts. This chain uses TRBV6-1 with TRBJ2-3, with TRBD2 matching 9 bases. Trimming took 5 bases from V and 0 from J; bases not matched to a gene: 9. Per the germline V gene, CDR1 is MNHNS and CDR2 is SASEGT. The CDR3 spans 17 residues. CDR3 protein: CASSYSGRSTSTDTQYF. As DNA, the CDR3 is TGTGCCAGCAGTTACAGCGGGAGGAGTACTAGCACAGATACGCAGTATTTT.

The genes are TRBV5-1 and TRBJ2-7, with 8 bases aligning to TRBD1. J was trimmed by 3 bases and V by 3 bases; bases with no gene match: 5. CDR1 and CDR2 (germline): SGHRS, YFSETQ. The CDR3 spans 14 residues. CDR3 region: CASSWTGSNYEQYF. The CDR3 DNA reads TGCGCCAGCAGCTGGACAGGGAGTAACTACGAGCAGTACTTC.

CDR3 sequence: CASSQQGKAFF. The DNA of the CDR3 is TGTGCCAGCAGTCAACAGGGCAAAGCTTTCTTT. The V call is TRBV12-3 or TRBV12-4, the J call TRBJ1-1; TRBD1 is a possible D gene (6 bases). This CDR3 is built from 11 residues. The ends were cut back, 5 bases at V and 9 bases at J, with 10 bases in the middle.

A remark on this clonotype: In this CDR3 the conserved last residue, phenylalanine or tryptophan, is missing, so a read error is likely. The rearrangement joins TRBV2 to TRBJ1-1; 9 bases map to TRBD1. The CDR3 spans 13 residues. V shed 4 bases, J shed 7 bases, and the junction held 4 bases outside the gene matches. Germline CDR1 is SNHLY and CDR2 is FYNNEI. CDR3 bases: TGTGCCAGCAGTGCTGGGGACAGGGTTGAAGCTTTCTGT. It is translated as CASSAGDRVEAFC.

The rearrangement links TRBV5-1 to TRBJ2-5, with D maybe TRBD2 (5 bases). Trimming removed 5 bases at V and 1 base at J, with 15 bases between. Per the germline V gene, CDR1 is SGHRS and CDR2 is YFSETQ. This CDR3 is 15 amino acids long. This chain's CDR3 is CASRMSIGLQETQYF. CDR3 DNA sequence: TGCGCCAGCAGAATGAGCATCGGACTCCAAGAGACCCAGTACTTC.

The chain is built from TRBV10-3 and TRBJ1-5, with 7 bases that match TRBD1. V shed 11 bases, J shed 9 bases, and the junction held 13 bases outside the gene matches. The CDR3 covers 13 residues. From germline, CDR1 is ENHRY and CDR2 SYGVKD. CDR3 coding DNA: TGTGCCGTCGGGGACAGCCTTTCGGGGCCCCAGCATTTT. As protein: CAVGDSLSGPQHF.

This clonotype was detected a few times. The chain links TRBV4-1 to TRBJ2-3; D perhaps matches TRBD2 (6 bases). V gave up 0 bases and J gave up 1 base, with 17 bases separating them. Germline V CDR1 and CDR2: MGHRA, YSYEKL. The CDR3 length is 18 residues. The CDR3 sequence is CASSQEPTSGGGTDTQYF. The CDR3 DNA sequence: TGCGCCAGCAGCCAAGAACCGACTAGTGGCGGGGGCACAGATACGCAGTATTTT.